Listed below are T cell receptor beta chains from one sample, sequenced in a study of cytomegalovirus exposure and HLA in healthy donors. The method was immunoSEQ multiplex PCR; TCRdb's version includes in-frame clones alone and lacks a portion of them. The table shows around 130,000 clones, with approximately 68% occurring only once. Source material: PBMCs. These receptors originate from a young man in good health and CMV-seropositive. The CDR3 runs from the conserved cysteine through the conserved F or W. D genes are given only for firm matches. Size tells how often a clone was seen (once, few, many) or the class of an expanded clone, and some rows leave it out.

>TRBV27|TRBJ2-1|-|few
TGTGCCAGCAGTTTAATGGGGAGCTCCTACAATGAGCAGTTCTTC
CASSLMGSSYNEQFF
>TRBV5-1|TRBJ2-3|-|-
TGCGCCAGCAGGCCGGGATCCAGCACAGATACGCAGTATTTT
CASRPGSSTDTQYF
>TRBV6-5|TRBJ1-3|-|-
TGTGCCAGCAGCCGGGGGAGCTCTGGAAACACCATATATTTT
CASSRGSSGNTIYF
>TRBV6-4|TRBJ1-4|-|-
TGTGCCAGCCGAAGACAGGTTGCGGCTAATGAAAAACTGTTTTTT
CASRRQVAANEKLFF
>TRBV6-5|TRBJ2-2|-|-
TGTGCCAGCACAACAGGGCTGGACACCGGGGAGCTGTTTTTT
CASTTGLDTGELFF
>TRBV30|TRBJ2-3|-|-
TGTGCCTGGAGGCGGAGGGATACGCAGTATTTT
CAWRRRDTQYF
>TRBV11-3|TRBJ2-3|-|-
TGTGCCAGCAGCCCAGGGGCAGATACGCAGTATTTT
CASSPGADTQYF
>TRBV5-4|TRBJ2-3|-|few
TGTGCCAGCAGCTTCGACAGGAACTCAGATACGCAGTATTTT
CASSFDRNSDTQYF
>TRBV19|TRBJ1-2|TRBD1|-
TGTGCCAGTAGTCCTGACAGGGGGCTTTTGGGCTACACCTTC
CASSPDRGLLGYTF
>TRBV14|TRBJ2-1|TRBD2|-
TGTGCCAGCAGCCGAGGAGGGCTAGCGGGACCCTCCTACAATGAGCAGTTCTTC
CASSRGGLAGPSYNEQFF
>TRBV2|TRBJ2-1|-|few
TGTGCCAGCAGTGAAGCGCACCGGACAAACCTCTACAATGAGCAGTTCTTC
CASSEAHRTNLYNEQFF
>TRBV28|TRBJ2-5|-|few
TGTGCCAGCAGTGCCGTCCGGTCCATGGCCCAGTACTTC
CASSAVRSMAQYF
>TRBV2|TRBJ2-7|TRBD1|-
TGTGCCAGCAGTTGGGACAGTGCCTACGAGCAGTACTTC
CASSWDSAYEQYF
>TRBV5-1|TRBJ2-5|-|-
TGCGCCAGCAGCCTACAAGAGACCCAGTACTTC
CASSLQETQYF
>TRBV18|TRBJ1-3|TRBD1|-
TGTGCCAGCTCACCATCGGGACAGACTATCTCTGGAAACACCATATATTTT
CASSPSGQTISGNTIYF
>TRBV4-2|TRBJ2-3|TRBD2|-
TGTGCCAGCAGCCAAGATTCTAGCGGTAGCACAGATACGCAGTATTTT
CASSQDSSGSTDTQYF
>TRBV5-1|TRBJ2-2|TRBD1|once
TGCGCCAGCAGCCCACAGGGGATAGTGAACACCGGGGAGCTGTTTTTT
CASSPQGIVNTGELFF
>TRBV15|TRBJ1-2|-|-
TGTGCCACCAGCAGAGATAAAGGGGTTTATGGCTACACCTTC
CATSRDKGVYGYTF
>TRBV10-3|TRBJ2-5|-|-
TGTGCCATCGGGGGGTTGGCGGGAAATCGGGAGACCCAGTACTTC
CAIGGLAGNRETQYF
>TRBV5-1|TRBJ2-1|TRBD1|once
TGCGCCAGCAGCCAACAGAGGACAGGGGGACGTGAGCAGTTCTTC
CASSQQRTGGREQFF
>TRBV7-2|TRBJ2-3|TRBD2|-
TGTGCCAGCAGCTGGGGACTAGCGGGACCAGATACGCAGTATTTT
CASSWGLAGPDTQYF
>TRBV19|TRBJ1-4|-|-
TGTGCCAGTAGTATTACAGGGATTGCAACTAATGAAAAACTGTTTTTT
CASSITGIATNEKLFF
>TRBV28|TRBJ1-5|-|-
TGTGCCAGCAGTTTACCTCCGAATCAGCCCCAGCATTTT
CASSLPPNQPQHF
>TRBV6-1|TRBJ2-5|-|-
TGTGCCAGCAGTGAACTGGTAGCGAGGTACATTATAAAAGAGACCCAGTACTTC
CASSELVARYIIKETQYF
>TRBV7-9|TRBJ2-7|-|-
TGTTCCAGCAGCGGGACAAGATACGAGCAGTACTTC
CSSSGTRYEQYF
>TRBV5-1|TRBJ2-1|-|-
TGCGCCAGCAGCTTTAGCGGCGCGAGCTCCTACAATGAGCAGTTCTTC
CASSFSGASSYNEQFF
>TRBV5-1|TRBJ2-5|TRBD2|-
TGCGCCAGCAGCCCGATAGCGGGAGACGTAGAGACCCAGTACTTC
CASSPIAGDVETQYF
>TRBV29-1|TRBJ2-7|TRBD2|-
TGCAGCGTTGAAACTGTAAGCGGGAGTTACTCCTACGAGCAGTACTTC
CSVETVSGSYSYEQYF
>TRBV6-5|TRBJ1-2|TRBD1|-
TGTGCCAGCAGTCTTACAGGGGGCGCGGACTATGGCTACACCTTC
CASSLTGGADYGYTF